The subject of this entry is one T cell receptor (beta chain). Some clones are missing from TCRdb's copy, which holds only in-frame ones; the method was immunoSEQ multiplex PCR. The sample records under 80,000 clones, just under 95% being singletons. The CDR3 is 17 amino acids. CDR1 is LNHDA and CDR2 is SQIVND in the germline V gene (reference sequence). Germline trimming cut 6 bases from V and 1 base from J; bases unmatched to any gene: 11. This entry comes from a study of T cell changes during pregnancy in multiple sclerosis. This chain uses TRBV19 with TRBJ1-1; 10 bases agree with TRBD1. This receptor was obtained from a female donor in good health, enrolled as a control in a pregnancy study. Here the sequenced sample was peripheral blood, taken after pregnancy. CDR3 sequence: CASSNSGTGASNTEAFF. CDR3 DNA: TGTGCCAGTAGCAACTCCGGGACAGGGGCTTCGAACACTGAAGCTTTCTTT. The full variable domain, rest sourced from reference TRBV19 and TRBJ1-1, is DGGITQSPKYLFRKEGQNVTLSCEQNLNHDAMYWYRQDPGQGLRLIYYSQIVNDFQKGDIAEGYSVSREKKESFPLTVTSAQKNPTAFYLCASSNSGTGASNTEAFFGQGTRLTVV.